This entry lists 29 T cell receptor beta chains sequenced from one sample in a study of CD8+ T cells in alopecia areata. cDNA reverse transcribed from extracted RNA served as the sequencing template. Using immunoSEQ multiplex PCR, the repertoire was profiled, and TCRdb retains in-frame clones only, with some absent. Of 140,000 to 150,000 clones in the sample, roughly 50% are singletons; the top ten hold 6.4%. Here the sequenced sample was CD4+ T cells sorted from blood, taken at week 0. These receptors were collected from a human donor with alopecia areata.

The chain combines TRBV30 with TRBJ1-1; 8 bases map to TRBD1. Trimming cost V 3 bases and J 0 bases; bases outside gene matches: 0. CDR1 is GTSNPN and CDR2 is SVGIG in the germline V gene (reference sequence). The CDR3 runs 13 residues. As DNA, the CDR3 is TGTGCCTGGAGCAGGGGGCTGAACACTGAAGCTTTCTTT. It is translated as CAWSRGLNTEAFF. Using reference TRBV30 and TRBJ1-1 for the parts outside the CDR3, the full variable domain is SQTIHQWPATLVQPVGSPLSLECTVEGTSNPNLYWYRQAAGRGLQLLFYSVGIGQISSEVPQNLSASRPQDRQFILSSKKLLLSDSGFYLCAWSRGLNTEAFFGQGTRLTVV.

The CDR3 spells CASSLLSTVIYGYTF. The CDR3 nucleotides are TGTGCCAGCAGCCTACTCTCGACAGTTATCTATGGCTACACCTTC. The V call is TRBV7-2, the J call TRBJ1-2; a possible D gene is TRBD1 (5 bases). The CDR3 extends over 15 amino acids. Trimming took 5 bases from V and 4 from J, leaving 17 bases between them. From germline, CDR1 is SGHTA and CDR2 FQGNSA.

The chain carries TRBV7-2 and TRBJ2-5; D uncertain. Deletions cut 6 bases from V and 5 bases from J, with 10 bases between. There are 12 residues in the CDR3. Per the germline V gene, CDR1 is SGHTA and CDR2 is FQGNSA. Here the CDR3 reads CASRLQWETQYF. The CDR3 DNA reads as TGTGCCAGCAGGTTACAGTGGGAGACCCAGTACTTC. Full variable domain (rest looked up from reference TRBV7-2 and TRBJ2-5): GAGVSQSPSNKVTEKGKDVELRCDPISGHTALYWYRQSLGQGLEFLIYFQGNSAPDKSGLPSDRFSAERTGGSVSTLTIQRTQQEDSAVYLCASRLQWETQYFGPGTRLLVL.

This chain uses TRBV5-1 with TRBJ2-2; D perhaps matches TRBD2 (6 bases). CDR3 length equals 16 residues. Trimming shortened V by 0 bases and J by 0 bases, and 9 bases separated the two germline ends. Germline V CDR1 and CDR2: SGHRS, YFSETQ. CDR3 sequence (DNA): TGCGCCAGCAGCTTGGACCCGGGGGCGAACACCGGGGAGCTGTTTTTT. It encodes CASSLDPGANTGELFF.

This chain connects TRBV5-1 to TRBJ1-2; 7 bases match TRBD1. CDR3 length: 15 amino acids. V was pared by 4 bases and J by 8 bases, with 14 bases of the junction left unmatched. From germline, CDR1 is SGHRS and CDR2 YFSETQ. For the CDR3, the DNA is TGCGCCAGCAGCCCCTCCGCGACAGGGAAGTACGGCTACACCTTC. It is translated as CASSPSATGKYGYTF.

The CDR3 is CATKGFDNSPLHF. DNA for the CDR3: TGTGCCACCAAGGGGTTTGATAATTCACCCCTCCACTTT. The genes are TRBV6-5 and TRBJ1-6; D may be TRBD1 (5 bases). CDR1 MNHEY and CDR2 SVGAGI come from the germline V gene. V was pared by 10 bases and J by 5 bases, with 12 bases between. This CDR3 has 13 residues.

The V gene is TRBV6-4, the J gene TRBJ2-2, with TRBD1 matching over 11 bases. This CDR3 region has 16 residues. Germline-derived CDR1 and CDR2 are MRHNA and SNTAGT. Losses at the gene ends were 4 bases for V and 3 bases for J; bases not matched to a gene: 4. Here the CDR3 DNA reads TGTGCCAGCAGTGCCTGGGACAGGGGGGACACCGGGGAGCTGTTTTTT. Protein: CASSAWDRGDTGELFF.

The chain combines TRBV10-3 with TRBJ2-7; D is perhaps TRBD1 (5 bases). With 3 bases removed from V and 2 bases from J, the gap between germline ends came to 11 bases. The CDR3 length is 14 residues. In germline, CDR1 is ENHRY, CDR2 SYGVKD. The CDR3 reads CAISDARTTYEQYF. Written as DNA, the CDR3 is TGTGCCATCAGTGACGCTCGGACAACCTACGAGCAGTACTTC.

The V and J genes are TRBV29-1 and TRBJ1-2; weak D call: TRBD1 (5 bases). CDR1 is SQVTM and CDR2 is ANQGSEA in the germline V gene. There are 11 residues in the CDR3. Deletions cut 5 bases from V and 4 bases from J, with 8 bases between. CDR3 protein: CSVYDSYGYTF. Written as DNA, the CDR3 is TGCAGCGTTTACGACAGCTATGGCTACACCTTC.

The rearrangement uses TRBV5-1 and TRBJ2-5, with 7 bases that match TRBD2. Trimming at V came to 4 bases and at J to 1 base, leaving 10 bases not matched to a gene. The CDR3 length is 16 residues. The V gene's germline CDR1 is SGHRS and CDR2 YFSETQ. DNA for the CDR3: TGCGCCAGCAGCCTTCGTGGAGCGGGGTCCCAAGAGACCCAGTACTTC. It encodes CASSLRGAGSQETQYF.

The chain combines TRBV6-6 with TRBJ2-5, with a tentative D call TRBD2 (5 bases). V was pared by 5 bases and J by 0 bases, with 13 bases between. This CDR3 spans 15 amino acids. Germline-derived CDR1 and CDR2 are MNHNY and SVGAGI (reference sequence). CDR3 protein: CASSRQQRYQETQYF. DNA of the CDR3: TGTGCCAGCAGTCGACAACAGCGGTACCAAGAGACCCAGTACTTC.

V is TRBV29-1 and J is TRBJ2-5; possibly TRBD2 for D (7 bases). Trimming removed 3 bases at V and 5 bases at J, with 13 bases between. This CDR3 region has 13 residues. CDR1 is SQVTM and CDR2 is ANQGSEA in the germline V gene. CDR3 nucleotides: TGCAGCGTTGACCGGGGGGCTGGTGAGACCCAGTACTTC. It codes for CSVDRGAGETQYF.

About this clone itself: Other DNA variants within this sample encode the same CDR3. The chain couples TRBV18 to TRBJ2-5; D not certain. CDR3 size: 12 residues. Germline values: CDR1 KGHSH, CDR2 LQKENI. V was pared by 1 base and J by 4 bases, with 4 bases between. CDR3 nucleotide sequence: TGTGCCAGCTCACCACAAGGAGAGACCCAGTACTTC. Translation gives CASSPQGETQYF.

V usage is TRBV9 and J usage is TRBJ2-1; no definite D call. The CDR3 is made up of 14 amino acids. Germline loops: CDR1 SGDLS, CDR2 YYNGEE. Trimming shortened V by 3 bases and J by 5 bases, and 12 bases separated the two germline ends. This chain's CDR3 is CASSEARVHNEQFF. The CDR3 DNA follows: TGTGCCAGCAGCGAGGCTAGAGTCCACAATGAGCAGTTCTTC.

This chain links TRBV30 with TRBJ2-6; a weak D match, TRBD1 (6 bases). CDR1 is GTSNPN, CDR2 SVGIG, per germline (reference sequence). The CDR3 totals 17 residues. Trimming cost V 2 bases and J 2 bases, with 16 bases left between them. The CDR3 DNA follows: TGTGCCTGGAGTACAACATACAGGGTGGCTGGGGCCAACGTCCTGACTTTC. Amino acid sequence: CAWSTTYRVAGANVLTF.

Concerning this clone itself: The sample carries other DNA sequences with the same CDR3. The rearrangement joins TRBV29-1 to TRBJ1-1; weak D call: TRBD1 (5 bases). V lost 2 bases to trimming and J lost 1 base, with 8 bases between them. The CDR3 has 13 residues. Germline V lookup: CDR1 SQVTM, CDR2 ANQGSEA. The CDR3 DNA reads TGCAGCGTTGAAAGGGGCGGGAACACTGAAGCTTTCTTT. It yields the protein CSVERGGNTEAFF.

The chain is built from TRBV19 and TRBJ2-3; no clear D gene. The germline V gene encodes CDR1 LNHDA and CDR2 SQIVND (reference sequence). This CDR3 has 14 amino acids. The V and J ends lost 3 bases and 0 bases respectively, with 7 bases between them. The CDR3: CASSILSSTDTQYF. The CDR3 coding sequence is TGTGCCAGTAGTATTTTGAGTAGCACAGATACGCAGTATTTT.

The V and J genes are TRBV27 and TRBJ2-7; 15 nucleotides agree with TRBD2. Germline V lookup: CDR1 MNHEY, CDR2 SMNVEV (reference sequence). The V gene end was trimmed by 7 bases and the J gene end by 6 bases; junction bases not matched to a gene: 16. The CDR3 contains 18 residues. Here the CDR3 reads CASIGLGLAGGPRTEQYF. In DNA form, the CDR3 reads TGTGCCAGCATTGGCCTTGGACTAGCGGGGGGGCCGCGGACCGAGCAGTACTTC.

This clone was detected only a few times. V gene TRBV29-1 combines with J gene TRBJ1-2; 7 positions match TRBD1. Germline V lookup: CDR1 SQVTM, CDR2 ANQGSEA. CDR3 length equals 13 residues. Trimming cost V 4 bases and J 3 bases; bases outside gene matches: 5. The CDR3 loop is CSVGQGVDYGYTF. The DNA of the CDR3 is TGCAGCGTTGGACAGGGAGTGGACTATGGCTACACCTTC.

The chain is built from TRBV7-9 and TRBJ1-6; D unclear. Trimming shortened V by 4 bases and J by 8 bases, and 6 bases separated the two germline ends. Germline V gene lookup returns CDR1 SEHNR and CDR2 FQNEAQ (reference sequence). The CDR3 sequence is 12 residues long. CDR3 region: CASSWYDSPLHF. In DNA, the CDR3 is TGTGCCAGCAGCTGGTACGATTCACCCCTCCACTTT.

This chain links TRBV5-6 with TRBJ2-5; D is unresolved. Trimming removed 3 bases at V and 3 bases at J, with 6 bases between. Germline CDR1 and CDR2: SGHDT and YYEEEE. The CDR3 totals 12 residues. As DNA, the CDR3 is TGTGCCAGCAGCTATACGGAAGAGACCCAGTACTTC. Translated, it gives CASSYTEETQYF.

The chain recombines TRBV15 with TRBJ1-5; D may be TRBD1 (6 bases). The CDR3 is 18 residues long. V was cut by 0 bases and J by 0 bases, with 15 bases left in between. Germline-derived CDR1 and CDR2 are LNHNV and YYDKDF (reference sequence). CDR3 coding DNA: TGTGCCACCAGCAGAGATCTAAAGGGGGGAGTTAGCAATCAGCCCCAGCATTTT. Residues: CATSRDLKGGVSNQPQHF.

This clone has a handful of counts. CDR3 sequence (DNA): TGTGCCTGGAGCCCCGGGGCCAACGTCCTGACTTTC. Amino acid sequence: CAWSPGANVLTF. The chain recombines TRBV30 with TRBJ2-6, with unresolved D. Trimming took 3 bases from V and 4 from J, leaving 4 bases between them. CDR3 length: 12 residues. CDR1 and CDR2 (germline): GTSNPN, SVGIG (reference sequence).

The J gene is TRBJ2-1, the V gene TRBV30; unclear D gene. Trimming cost V 0 bases and J 6 bases, with 9 bases left between them. The germline V gene has CDR1 GTSNPN and CDR2 SVGIG (reference sequence). The CDR3 sequence is 13 residues long. DNA of the CDR3: TGTGCCTGGAGTGTATACGGTCCCAATGAGCAGTTCTTC. Its translation is CAWSVYGPNEQFF. Full variable domain (remainder filled in from reference TRBV30 and TRBJ2-1): SQTIHQWPATLVQPVGSPLSLECTVEGTSNPNLYWYRQAAGRGLQLLFYSVGIGQISSEVPQNLSASRPQDRQFILSSKKLLLSDSGFYLCAWSVYGPNEQFFGPGTRLTVL.

This rearrangement joins TRBV9 to TRBJ2-6; no clear D. Trimming pared 1 base from V and 0 bases from J, leaving 8 bases between. The CDR3 spans 16 residues. The germline V gene encodes CDR1 SGDLS and CDR2 YYNGEE. CDR3 amino acids: CASSVMSRSGANVLTF. As DNA, the CDR3 is TGTGCCAGCAGCGTAATGTCCCGCTCTGGGGCCAACGTCCTGACTTTC. The entire variable domain, with the rest obtained from reference TRBV9 and TRBJ2-6, is as follows: DSGVTQTPKHLITATGQRVTLRCSPRSGDLSVYWYQQSLDQGLQFLIQYYNGEERAKGNILERFSAQQFPDLHSELNLSSLELGDSALYFCASSVMSRSGANVLTFGAGSRLTVL.

This clone occurred many times. V is TRBV7-4 and J is TRBJ1-5, with TRBD1 identical over 7 bases. CDR1 is SGHVT and CDR2 is SQSDAQ in the germline V gene. V was clipped by 9 bases and J by 2 bases; unmatched bases: 7. The CDR3 totals 14 residues. CDR3 coding DNA: TGTGCCAGAGACAGGGCTAAGCGCAATCAGCCCCAGCATTTT. Translated: CARDRAKRNQPQHF.

This clone has just a few counts. The CDR3 is CASSLVASGAYEQYF. The CDR3 coding sequence is TGTGCCAGCAGCTTAGTAGCTAGCGGGGCTTACGAGCAGTACTTC. This rearrangement joins TRBV7-2 to TRBJ2-7, with 9 positions matching TRBD2. The J segment lost 4 bases and the V segment lost 1 base, leaving 5 bases of the junction unmatched. This CDR3 is built from 15 residues. Per the germline V gene, CDR1 is SGHTA and CDR2 is FQGNSA.

The CDR3 DNA is TGTGCCAGCAGCGGCAGGGGGGGACAGGTACCCCAAGAGACCCAGTACTTC. Translating it yields CASSGRGGQVPQETQYF. The chain employs TRBV14 and TRBJ2-5, with a tentative D call TRBD1 (8 bases). The CDR3 length is 17 residues. The germline V and J ends were trimmed by 5 bases and 1 base, with 20 bases remaining between them. Per the germline V gene, CDR1 is SGHDN and CDR2 is FVKESK.

The rearrangement links TRBV5-6 to TRBJ2-7, with D possibly called TRBD1 or TRBD2 (5 bases each). CDR3 size: 13 residues. Germline loops: CDR1 SGHDT, CDR2 YYEEEE. The V and J ends lost 3 bases and 2 bases respectively, with 9 bases between them. The CDR3: CASSWGSAYEQYF. The DNA for the CDR3 is TGTGCCAGCAGCTGGGGGTCCGCCTACGAGCAGTACTTC.